The clone carrying this T cell receptor beta chain was observed a few times. The CDR3 length is 15 residues. CDR1 is LGHNA, CDR2 YSLEER, per germline. Trimming took 2 bases from V and 6 from J; bases not matched to a gene: 6. This sample was included in a study of cytomegalovirus exposure and HLA in healthy donors. The PCR made use of 60 Vbeta and 13 Jbeta primers. The data were produced by immunoSEQ multiplex PCR, yet TCRdb's version contains in-frame clones alone and is incomplete. The data contain about 140,000 clones, approximately 72% of them singletons. Sequenced material: PBMCs. The chain recombines TRBV4-3 with TRBJ2-7; 11 positions agree with TRBD2. This sequence was found in a woman between 55 and 75 years old in good health and CMV-seronegative. The DNA of the CDR3 is TGCGCCAGCAGCCAACTAGCGGGGGGAATATCCGAGCAGTACTTC. Protein sequence: CASSQLAGGISEQYF.